This T cell receptor beta chain emerged from a study of blood T cell dynamics during melanoma immunotherapy. Clones were read by immunoSEQ multiplex PCR, and TCRdb kept only the in-frame ones, dropping some. The table records around 13,000 clones, 91% of them present only once. Unmatched junction bases numbered 4, after V lost 2 bases and J lost 6 bases. This CDR3 contains 14 residues. CDR1 and CDR2 (germline): SQVTM, ANQGSEA. Described time point: week 3, after first cycle of checkpoint inhibitor. This chain uses TRBV29-1 with TRBJ2-2, with 9 bases aligning to TRBD2. Source: effector memory CD8+ T cells from blood, taken from a patient treated with checkpoint blockade. The TCR was taken from a human donor with melanoma. CDR3 sequence reads: CSVEKVAGAGELFF. In DNA form, the CDR3 reads TGCAGCGTTGAAAAGGTAGCGGGAGCCGGGGAGCTGTTTTTT.